This TCR beta chain was identified in a study of cytomegalovirus exposure and HLA in healthy donors (TCRdb year 2017). With respect to the entire study: According to a later analysis, one platform produced both the 120 validation repertoires and the 730 or so repertoires of the first cohort. The aim of the study was to test whether cataloging public T cell receptors could identify signatures of past pathogen exposure. Along with the roughly 700-subject first cohort, a separate validation cohort of about 110 different subjects was used. To predict cytomegalovirus infection status, the study brought together high-throughput TCR immunosequencing, statistical association of individual TCRs with disease status, and machine learning.

General findings and caveats noted by the study authors: The study gave a list of about 150 TCR beta chains associated with cytomegalovirus. A later analysis found that TCRs clustered in the first cohort also tended to co-occur in the 120 or so validation repertoires, with 94% of cluster scores above 0. The validation cohort had no HLA typing available for a later analysis, so co-occurrence within that cohort was assessed over all 110 or so repertoires. The classifier was reported to diagnose cytomegalovirus status with high specificity and sensitivity in both the original cohort and the validation cohort. In vitro tests confirmed that three of the cytomegalovirus-associated TCR beta chains recognize cytomegalovirus antigens. While some public TCRs were present in many individuals, most TCR sequences turned up only very rarely across donors. The authors suggested that the approach could potentially be extended to other disease states and immunological phenotypes.

Comment on this clone: It lacks a known antigen. Within one base of it there is no much larger clone, and no base qualities were kept.

The donors belonged to the validation cohort of around 110 subjects, which was separate from the 666-subject first cohort. Receptor libraries were prepared by the immunoSEQ multiplex PCR assay. Concerning the study's data processing: A statistical classification framework was developed to diagnose cytomegalovirus status using the catalog of TCR beta chain sequences. The table comes from immuneACCESS by way of TCRdb, which keeps in-frame sequences with V and J called. Part of the clones is missing from these tables; in studies checked, under half for an unresolved V gene and the rest for unknown reasons. D and trimming were read from the DNA, whereas the V and J calls and clone size are those reported in that table. The sample records more than 95,000 clones, about nine tenths of which are singletons. The ten biggest clones cover about 1.8% of the sample. The CDR3 starts with the cysteine, ends with the phenylalanine, and has 15 residues. The entry retains the CDR3 DNA only, 45 bases that are in frame from base 1. V drops 6 bases and J drops 0 bases, leaving 9 bases in between. The germline V gene encodes CDR1 MNHNS and CDR2 SASEGT.

Sequenced input: PBMCs. This chain is built from TRBV6-1 and TRBJ2-6, with TRBD2 perhaps the D gene, on 6 matching bases. This receptor was taken from a man aged 18 to 30 in good health and CMV-seronegative. The CDR3 reads CASRVGGSGANVLTF. The nucleotide sequence is given as TGTGCCAGCAGAGTCGGGGGCTCTGGGGCCAACGTCCTGACTTTC.